This TCR beta chain was observed in a study of blood T cells in healthy people across ages. Study overall: The template switching approach captured approximately one barcoded beta molecule for every two T cells.

A second PCR of 7 to 11 cycles used a sample-barcoded 5' primer and a J-beta primer mix. MiXCR, run by TCRdb on the 5' RACE reads, gives a single entry per CDR3 protein. The table shows 700,000 to 950,000 distinct CDR3 sequences, with 55% to 70% occurring only once. Material: blood. The sequence derives from a man aged 30 to 45 in good health.

The CDR3: CASSATGTSNTGELFF. In nucleotides, the CDR3 is TGCGCCAGCAGCGCGACCGGGACTTCGAACACCGGGGAGCTGTTTTTT. The rearrangement uses TRBV5-1 and TRBJ2-2; possibly TRBD2 for D (6 bases). The CDR3 is 16 residues long. The germline CDR1 and CDR2 sequences are SGHRS and YFSETQ. V dropped 4 bases and J dropped 0 bases, with 13 bases sitting between them.